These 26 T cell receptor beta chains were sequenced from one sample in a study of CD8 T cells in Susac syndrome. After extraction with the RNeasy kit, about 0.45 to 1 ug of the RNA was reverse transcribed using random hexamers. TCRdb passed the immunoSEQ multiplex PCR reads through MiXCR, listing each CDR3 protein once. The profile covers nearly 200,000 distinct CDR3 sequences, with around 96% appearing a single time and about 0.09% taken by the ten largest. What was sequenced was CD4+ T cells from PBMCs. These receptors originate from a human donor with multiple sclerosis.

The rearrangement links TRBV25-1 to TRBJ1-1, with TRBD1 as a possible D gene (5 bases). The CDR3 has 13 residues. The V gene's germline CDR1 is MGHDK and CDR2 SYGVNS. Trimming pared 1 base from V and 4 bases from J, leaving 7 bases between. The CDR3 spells CASSEWDGTEAFF. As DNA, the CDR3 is TGTGCCAGCAGTGAATGGGACGGCACTGAAGCTTTCTTT.

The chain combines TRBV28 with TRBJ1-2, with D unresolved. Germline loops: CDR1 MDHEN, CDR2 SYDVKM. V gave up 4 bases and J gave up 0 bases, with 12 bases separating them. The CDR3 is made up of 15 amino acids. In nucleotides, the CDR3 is TGTGCCAGCAGTTATGGAATGCGAGCTAACTATGGCTACACCTTC. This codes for CASSYGMRANYGYTF.

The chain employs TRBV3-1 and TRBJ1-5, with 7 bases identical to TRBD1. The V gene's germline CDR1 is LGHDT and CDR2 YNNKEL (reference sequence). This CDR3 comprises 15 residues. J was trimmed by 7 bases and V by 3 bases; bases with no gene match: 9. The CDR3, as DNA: TGTGCCAGCAGCCACGGGAGTCAGGACAGGCAGCCCCAGCATTTT. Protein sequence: CASSHGSQDRQPQHF.

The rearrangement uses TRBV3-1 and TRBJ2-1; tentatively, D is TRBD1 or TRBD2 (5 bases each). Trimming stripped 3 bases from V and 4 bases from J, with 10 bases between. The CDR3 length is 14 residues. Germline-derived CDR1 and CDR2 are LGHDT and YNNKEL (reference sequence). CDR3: CASSHRGGYNEQFF. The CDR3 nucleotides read TGTGCCAGCAGCCATAGGGGCGGGTACAATGAGCAGTTCTTC.

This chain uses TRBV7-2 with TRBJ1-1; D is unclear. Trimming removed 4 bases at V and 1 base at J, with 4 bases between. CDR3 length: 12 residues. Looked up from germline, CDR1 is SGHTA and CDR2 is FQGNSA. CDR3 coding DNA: TGTGCCAGCAGCTGGTCGAACACTGAAGCTTTCTTT. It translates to CASSWSNTEAFF.

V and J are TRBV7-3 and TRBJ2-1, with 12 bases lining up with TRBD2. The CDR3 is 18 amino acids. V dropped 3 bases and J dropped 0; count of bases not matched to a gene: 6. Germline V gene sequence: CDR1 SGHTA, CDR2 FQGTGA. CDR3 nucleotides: TGTGCCAGCAGCTTGCTAGCGGGGGGGCTCCGCTCCTACAATGAGCAGTTCTTC. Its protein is CASSLLAGGLRSYNEQFF. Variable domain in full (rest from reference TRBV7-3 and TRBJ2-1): GAGVSQTPSNKVTEKGKYVELRCDPISGHTALYWYRQSLGQGPEFLIYFQGTGAADDSGLPNDRFFAVRPEGSVSTLKIQRTERGDSAVYLCASSLLAGGLRSYNEQFFGPGTRLTVL.

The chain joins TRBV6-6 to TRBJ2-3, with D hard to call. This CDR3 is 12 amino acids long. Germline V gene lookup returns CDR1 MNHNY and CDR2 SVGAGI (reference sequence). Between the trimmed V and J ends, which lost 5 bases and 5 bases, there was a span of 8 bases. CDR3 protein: CASSPVGDTQYF. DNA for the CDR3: TGTGCCAGCAGTCCCGTGGGAGATACGCAGTATTTT.

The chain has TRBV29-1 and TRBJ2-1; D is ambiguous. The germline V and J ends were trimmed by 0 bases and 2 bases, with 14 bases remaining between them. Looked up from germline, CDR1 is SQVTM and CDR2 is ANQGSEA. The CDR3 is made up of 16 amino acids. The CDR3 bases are TGCAGCGTTGAAGATCAAATCTCTTTCACCTACAATGAGCAGTTCTTC. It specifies CSVEDQISFTYNEQFF.

CDR3 in amino acids: CASSVDSQYGYTF. CDR3 sequence (DNA): TGCGCCAGCAGCGTGGATTCCCAATATGGCTACACCTTC. The chain carries TRBV5-1 and TRBJ1-2; D unclear. The CDR3 loop spans 13 amino acids. CDR1 is SGHRS and CDR2 is YFSETQ in the germline V gene. Deletions cut 4 bases from V and 5 bases from J, with 12 bases between. The variable domain in full, with the rest retrieved from reference TRBV5-1 and TRBJ1-2, is KAGVTQTPRYLIKTRGQQVTLSCSPISGHRSVSWYQQTPGQGLQFLFEYFSETQRNKGNFPGRFSGRQFSNSRSEMNVSTLELGDSALYLCASSVDSQYGYTFGSGTRLTVV.

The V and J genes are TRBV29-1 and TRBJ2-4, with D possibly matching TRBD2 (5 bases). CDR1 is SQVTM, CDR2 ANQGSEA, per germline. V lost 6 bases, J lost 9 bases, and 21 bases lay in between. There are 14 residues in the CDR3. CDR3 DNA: TGCAGCGTATTCGGAGAGGGTAGGGCAACCATTCAGTACTTC. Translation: CSVFGEGRATIQYF.

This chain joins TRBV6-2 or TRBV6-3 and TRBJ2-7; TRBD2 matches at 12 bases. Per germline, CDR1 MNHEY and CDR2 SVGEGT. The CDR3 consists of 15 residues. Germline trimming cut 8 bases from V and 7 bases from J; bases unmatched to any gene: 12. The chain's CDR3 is CASLTALAGGQEQYF. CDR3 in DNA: TGTGCCAGCCTTACGGCGCTAGCGGGAGGGCAAGAGCAGTACTTC.

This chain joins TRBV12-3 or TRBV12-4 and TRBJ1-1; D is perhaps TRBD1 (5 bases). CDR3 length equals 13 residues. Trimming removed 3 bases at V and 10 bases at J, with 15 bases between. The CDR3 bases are TGTGCCAGCAGTTTTGGGGGTTCGGGTGGAGCTTTCTTT. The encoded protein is CASSFGGSGGAFF.

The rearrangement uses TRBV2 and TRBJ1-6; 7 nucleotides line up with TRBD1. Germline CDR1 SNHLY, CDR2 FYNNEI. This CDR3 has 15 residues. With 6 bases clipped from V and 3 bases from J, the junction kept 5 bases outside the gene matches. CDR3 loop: CASSLGQNYNSPLHF. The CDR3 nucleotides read TGTGCCAGCAGCCTGGGACAGAACTATAATTCACCCCTCCACTTT.

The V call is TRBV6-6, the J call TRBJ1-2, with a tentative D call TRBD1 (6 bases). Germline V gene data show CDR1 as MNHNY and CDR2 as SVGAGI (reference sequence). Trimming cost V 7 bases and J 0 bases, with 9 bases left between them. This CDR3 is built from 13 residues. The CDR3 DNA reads TGTGCCAGCATTGACAGGCCTAACTATGGCTACACCTTC. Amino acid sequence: CASIDRPNYGYTF.

The CDR3 protein is CASSQDKGLSGNTIYF. CDR3 in DNA: TGCGCCAGCAGCCAAGATAAGGGCCTCTCTGGAAACACCATATATTTT. V usage is TRBV4-1 and J usage is TRBJ1-3; D is unclear. CDR3 length equals 16 residues. Germline V gene sequence: CDR1 MGHRA, CDR2 YSYEKL. Trimming took 0 bases from V and 0 from J, leaving 9 bases between them.

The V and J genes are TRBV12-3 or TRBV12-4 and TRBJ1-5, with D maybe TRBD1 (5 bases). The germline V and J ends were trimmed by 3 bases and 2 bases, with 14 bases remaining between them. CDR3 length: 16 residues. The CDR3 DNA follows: TGTGCCAGCAGTTTCGGGGTGGGGCGCGGCAATCAGCCCCAGCATTTT. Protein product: CASSFGVGRGNQPQHF.

This chain's CDR3 is CASRRGGETQYF. For the CDR3, the DNA is TGTGCCAGCCGGAGGGGAGGGGAGACCCAGTACTTC. The chain has TRBV6-1 and TRBJ2-5; the match to TRBD2 covers 7 bases. Germline CDR1 reads MNHNS; CDR2 reads SASEGT. The CDR3 has 12 residues. Trimming removed 8 bases from V and 5 bases from J; junction bases left unmatched: 5.

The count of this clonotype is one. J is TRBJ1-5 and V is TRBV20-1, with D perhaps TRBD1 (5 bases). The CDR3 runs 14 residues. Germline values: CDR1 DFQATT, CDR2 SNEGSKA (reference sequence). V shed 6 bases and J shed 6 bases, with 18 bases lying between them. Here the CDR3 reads CSAGAAGTTQPQHF. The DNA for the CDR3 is TGCAGTGCAGGGGCGGCAGGGACGACTCAGCCCCAGCATTTT.

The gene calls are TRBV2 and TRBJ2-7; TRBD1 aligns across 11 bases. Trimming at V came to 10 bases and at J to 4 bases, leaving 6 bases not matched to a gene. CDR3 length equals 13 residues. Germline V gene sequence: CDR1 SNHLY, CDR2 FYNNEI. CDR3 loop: CAILGTGGYEQYF. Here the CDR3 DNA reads TGTGCCATCCTCGGGACAGGGGGGTACGAGCAGTACTTC.

The CDR3 sequence: CSVGDNTIYF. DNA of the CDR3: TGCAGCGTTGGGGACAACACCATATATTTT. The chain employs TRBV29-1 and TRBJ1-3; D is perhaps TRBD1 (5 bases). Trimming removed 4 bases at V and 7 bases at J, with 5 bases between. The CDR3 covers 10 residues. Germline V gene lookup returns CDR1 SQVTM and CDR2 ANQGSEA.

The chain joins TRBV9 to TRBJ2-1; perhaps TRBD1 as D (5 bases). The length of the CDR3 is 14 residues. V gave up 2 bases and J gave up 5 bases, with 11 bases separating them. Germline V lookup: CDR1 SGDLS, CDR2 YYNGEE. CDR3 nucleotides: TGTGCCAGCAGCGTGCAGGGCCCAGACAATGAGCAGTTCTTC. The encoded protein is CASSVQGPDNEQFF.

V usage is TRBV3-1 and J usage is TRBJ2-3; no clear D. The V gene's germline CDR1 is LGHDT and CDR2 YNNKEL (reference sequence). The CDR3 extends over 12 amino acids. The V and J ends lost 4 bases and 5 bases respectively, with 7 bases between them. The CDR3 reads CASSRAGDTQYF. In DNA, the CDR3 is TGTGCCAGCAGCCGGGCTGGAGATACGCAGTATTTT.

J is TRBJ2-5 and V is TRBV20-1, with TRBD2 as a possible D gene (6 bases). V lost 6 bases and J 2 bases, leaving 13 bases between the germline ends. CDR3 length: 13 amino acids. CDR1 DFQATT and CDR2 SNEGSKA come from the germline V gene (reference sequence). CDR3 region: CSAPWAGQETQYF. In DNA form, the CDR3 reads TGCAGTGCGCCATGGGCGGGGCAAGAGACCCAGTACTTC.

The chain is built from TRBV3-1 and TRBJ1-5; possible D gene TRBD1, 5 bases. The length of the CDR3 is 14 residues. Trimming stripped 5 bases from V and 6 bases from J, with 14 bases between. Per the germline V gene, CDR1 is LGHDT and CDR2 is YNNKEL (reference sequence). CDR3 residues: CASSLAITGQPQHF. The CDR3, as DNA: TGTGCCAGCAGCTTGGCAATAACAGGTCAGCCCCAGCATTTT.

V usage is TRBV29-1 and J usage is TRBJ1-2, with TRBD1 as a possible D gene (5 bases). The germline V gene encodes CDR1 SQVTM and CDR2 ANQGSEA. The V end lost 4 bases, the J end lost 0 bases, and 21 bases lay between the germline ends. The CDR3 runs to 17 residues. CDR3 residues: CSVGARGSRKANYGYTF. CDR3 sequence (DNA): TGCAGCGTTGGGGCACGGGGCTCGCGGAAAGCTAACTATGGCTACACCTTC.

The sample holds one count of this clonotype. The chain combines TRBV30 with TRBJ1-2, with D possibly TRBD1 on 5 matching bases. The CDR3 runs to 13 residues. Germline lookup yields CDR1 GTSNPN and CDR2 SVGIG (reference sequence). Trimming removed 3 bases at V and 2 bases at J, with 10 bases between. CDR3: CAWRGRDNYGYTF. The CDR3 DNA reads TGTGCCTGGAGGGGGAGGGACAACTATGGCTACACCTTC. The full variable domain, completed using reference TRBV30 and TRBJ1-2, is SQTIHQWPATLVQPVGSPLSLECTVEGTSNPNLYWYRQAAGRGLQLLFYSVGIGQISSEVPQNLSASRPQDRQFILSSKKLLLSDSGFYLCAWRGRDNYGYTFGSGTRLTVV.